This entry features one TCR beta chain sequence. The data belong to a study of monozygotic twins with inflammatory bowel disease. The CDR3 totals 15 residues. Germline CDR1 GTSNPN, CDR2 SVGIG (reference sequence). TCRdb re-called the 5' RACE reads; one entry per CDR3 protein, DNA not given. The repertoire table contains roughly 150,000 distinct CDR3 sequences. This TCR came from a human donor with ulcerative colitis or Crohn's disease, or a healthy co-twin of an affected twin (not recorded which). The specimen was blood. V is TRBV30 and J is TRBJ2-1; TCRdb lists TRBD1, though no DNA is available to test this call. CDR3 in amino acids: CAWSVMGGNYNEQFF.